This is a list of T cell receptor beta chains from one sample in a study of identical twins. TCRdb reanalysed the 5' RACE reads using MiXCR and keeps one entry per CDR3 protein. The data contain around 570,000 distinct CDR3 sequences, 9% to 10% of them singletons. This sample was shared with a second study, whose subject was yellow fever vaccine responses in identical twins.

The source material was PBMCs. The origin of the receptors is a woman in her late teens or twenties in good health. Each CDR3 is given with its conserved first and last residue. A D gene is named only where the DNA matches it firmly. A row's size may be missing; if present it is once, few, many or a size class.

TRBV20-1	TRBJ2-3	TRBD2	13	-	TGCAGTGCGGGTAGCGGGCACACAGATACGCAGTATTTT	CSAGSGHTDTQYF
TRBV7-3	TRBJ2-2	-	15	many	TGTGCCAGCAGCTTGGGGGGAATGAACACCGGGGAGCTGTTTTTT	CASSLGGMNTGELFF
TRBV27	TRBJ1-5	-	15	many	TGTGCCAGCAGTTTCTTGGGACTGATCAATCAGCCCCAGCATTTT	CASSFLGLINQPQHF
TRBV15	TRBJ2-5	-	15	-	TGTGCCACCAGCAGAGATTCGACTCTACAAGAGACCCAGTACTTC	CATSRDSTLQETQYF
TRBV24-1	TRBJ2-3	-	15	few	TGTGCCACCAGTGATAGTAGAGGGGCCACAGATACGCAGTATTTT	CATSDSRGATDTQYF
TRBV7-9	TRBJ1-1	-	14	few	TGTGCCAGCAGCTTAGCGGGTTCGAACACTGAAGCTTTCTTT	CASSLAGSNTEAFF
TRBV29-1	TRBJ2-1	-	12	many	TGCAGCGTTTCGGACAGCTACAATGAGCAGTTCTTC	CSVSDSYNEQFF
TRBV20-1	TRBJ2-7	TRBD1	13	-	TGCACAACAGGGGGAACGAAGCCCTACGAGCAGTACTTC	CTTGGTKPYEQYF
TRBV5-1	TRBJ2-1	-	16	many	TGCGCCAGCAGCTTGGAGGGTGCAGGGCTAAACAATGAGCAGTTCTTC	CASSLEGAGLNNEQFF
TRBV20-1	TRBJ2-1	-	15	many	TGCAGTGCTGACAGACAGGCCCCCCACTACAATGAGCAGTTCTTC	CSADRQAPHYNEQFF
TRBV5-1	TRBJ2-5	TRBD1	15	many	TGCGCCAGCAGCGACGTCCGGGACAGGGGCGAGACCCAGTACTTC	CASSDVRDRGETQYF
TRBV24-1	TRBJ1-2	-	15	-	TGTGCCACCAGTGATCCGCAGGCAGGGTTTTATGGCTACACCTTC	CATSDPQAGFYGYTF
TRBV7-8	TRBJ2-1	-	13	-	TGTGCCAGCAGCTTAAACGGCAGGAATGAGCAGTTCTTC	CASSLNGRNEQFF
TRBV20-1	TRBJ1-2	TRBD1	15	-	TGCAGTGCTAGGGACAGGGACGGGGGACACTATGGCTACACCTTC	CSARDRDGGHYGYTF
TRBV5-1	TRBJ2-1	TRBD2	16	few	TGCGCCAGCAGCCATACTAGCGGACCTTCCTACAATGAGCAGTTCTTC	CASSHTSGPSYNEQFF
TRBV12-3/TRBV12-4	TRBJ2-7	-	14	many	TGTGCCAGCAGTCCGTACGGGGACTCCTACGAGCAGTACTTC	CASSPYGDSYEQYF
TRBV5-4	TRBJ2-3	TRBD2	15	-	TGTGCCAGCAGCACGGGACTAGCGGGGGCAGATACGCAGTATTTT	CASSTGLAGADTQYF